Listed here are 23 T cell receptor beta chains from one sample, sequenced in a study of blood T cell repertoires in COVID-19. Measured with immunoSEQ multiplex PCR; TCRdb has only the in-frame clones, and not every one. The sample shows roughly 500,000 clones, 89% of them seen only once. The material sequenced was peripheral blood. These receptors were taken from a man aged 18 to 30 with COVID-19, enrolled during active disease.

To note about this clone: The sample has other DNA sequences that encode this CDR3 too. The gene calls are TRBV5-4 and TRBJ2-6, with a tentative D call TRBD2 (6 bases). V lost 2 bases and J 2 bases, leaving 8 bases between the germline ends. The germline gives CDR1 SGHNT, CDR2 YYREEE (reference sequence). The length of the CDR3 is 15 residues. DNA for the CDR3: TGTGCCAGCAGCTTACCGGGGGCTGGGGCCAACGTCCTGACTTTC. Encoded protein: CASSLPGAGANVLTF.

V and J are TRBV5-6 and TRBJ1-1; 7 nucleotides match TRBD1. The CDR3 has 14 residues. Germline loops: CDR1 SGHDT, CDR2 YYEEEE. Germline trimming cut 4 bases from V and 3 bases from J; bases unmatched to any gene: 6. The CDR3 region has the DNA TGTGCCAGCAGCCGACAGGGAAGGTACACTGAAGCTTTCTTT. Its protein product is CASSRQGRYTEAFF.

A few counts support this clone. The sample has other DNA sequences that encode this CDR3 too. The CDR3, as DNA: TGTGCCAGCAGCTCATACACCGGGGAGCTGTTTTTT. Translation: CASSSYTGELFF. J is TRBJ2-2 and V is TRBV7-9; D uncertain. In germline, CDR1 is SEHNR, CDR2 FQNEAQ (reference sequence). The length of the CDR3 is 12 residues. The V end lost 4 bases, the J end lost 3 bases, and 3 bases lay between the germline ends.

V gene TRBV7-2 combines with J gene TRBJ1-2; possible D gene TRBD1, 5 bases. The V gene's germline CDR1 is SGHTA and CDR2 FQGNSA. The ends were cut back, 2 bases at V and 7 bases at J, with 17 bases in the middle. The CDR3 covers 15 residues. CDR3 bases: TGTGCCAGCAGCTTAAAGGTCGGCCAGGGAAGTGGCTACACCTTC. Translation gives CASSLKVGQGSGYTF.

The chain joins TRBV10-2 to TRBJ1-4; 9 bases line up with TRBD1. Germline values: CDR1 WSHSY, CDR2 SAAADI. Trimming took 2 bases from V and 7 from J; bases not matched to a gene: 5. The CDR3 totals 15 residues. This CDR3 is CASSEGQGLVEKLFF. Here the CDR3 DNA reads TGCGCCAGCAGTGAGGGACAGGGGTTGGTTGAAAAACTGTTTTTT.

The rearrangement uses TRBV18 and TRBJ2-5, with TRBD2 matching over 8 bases. Per the germline V gene, CDR1 is KGHSH and CDR2 is LQKENI. The CDR3 is 14 amino acids. J lost 4 bases, V lost 6 bases, and 7 bases had no gene match. The CDR3 loop reads CASSAGLGVETQYF. The CDR3 DNA follows: TGTGCCAGCTCGGCGGGACTAGGGGTAGAGACCCAGTACTTC.

J is TRBJ2-7 and V is TRBV5-1; perhaps TRBD1 as D (6 bases). CDR1 SGHRS and CDR2 YFSETQ come from the germline V gene. Trimming left V 5 bases short and J 0 bases short, with 12 bases between. This CDR3 comprises 14 residues. CDR3: CASRRTASSYEQYF. The CDR3 region has the DNA TGCGCCAGCAGAAGGACAGCAAGCTCCTACGAGCAGTACTTC.

This rearrangement joins TRBV30 to TRBJ2-7, with a tentative D call TRBD2 (6 bases). V lost 3 bases and J lost 5, with 11 bases in between. CDR1 is GTSNPN, CDR2 SVGIG, per germline (reference sequence). The CDR3 covers 12 residues. This CDR3 is CAWRGGVDEQYF. The CDR3 region has the DNA TGTGCCTGGAGGGGCGGGGTGGACGAGCAGTACTTC.

This chain uses TRBV7-9 with TRBJ2-5; D not certain. The length of the CDR3 is 13 residues. Germline lookup yields CDR1 SEHNR and CDR2 FQNEAQ (reference sequence). V dropped 1 base and J dropped 5 bases, with 8 bases sitting between them. As DNA, the CDR3 is TGTGCCAGCAGCTTAGTGGGCAGGGAGACCCAGTACTTC. Amino acids: CASSLVGRETQYF.

J is TRBJ1-1 and V is TRBV5-1, with 10 positions matching TRBD1. This CDR3 comprises 16 residues. Unmatched junction bases numbered 9, after V lost 3 bases and J lost 4 bases. The germline CDR1 and CDR2 sequences are SGHRS and YFSETQ. As DNA, the CDR3 is TGCGCCAGCAGCTCCTGGACAGGGGGGAGACTCACTGAAGCTTTCTTT. Amino acid sequence: CASSSWTGGRLTEAFF.

V and J are TRBV6-5 and TRBJ2-3; tentatively, D is TRBD1 (5 bases). V was trimmed by 5 bases and J by 6 bases, leaving 9 bases between them. Germline CDR1 is MNHEY and CDR2 is SVGAGI. The CDR3 has 12 amino acids. Written as DNA, the CDR3 is TGTGCCAGCAGTCTTAGGGGTGATACGCAGTATTTT. Its protein product is CASSLRGDTQYF.

This clone was observed once. The chain uses TRBV11-3 and TRBJ2-3; TRBD2 matches at 16 bases. This CDR3 is 18 amino acids long. V dropped 4 bases and J dropped 1; count of bases not matched to a gene: 5. Germline V gene data show CDR1 as SGHNT and CDR2 as YENEEA. Written as DNA, the CDR3 is TGTGCCAGCAGCTCCGGGGGACTAGCGGGAGGGCGCACAGATACGCAGTATTTT. It is translated as CASSSGGLAGGRTDTQYF.

The CDR3 sequence: CASSIVRRQGGSPLHF. CDR3 in DNA: TGTGCCAGTAGTATAGTGAGGCGGCAGGGAGGGTCACCCCTCCACTTT. V usage is TRBV19 and J usage is TRBJ1-6; D might be TRBD1 (5 bases). The V gene's germline CDR1 is LNHDA and CDR2 SQIVND (reference sequence). The CDR3 is made up of 16 amino acids. V lost 1 base to trimming and J lost 10 bases, with 17 bases between them.

V gene TRBV6-5 combines with J gene TRBJ1-2, with 8 bases fitting TRBD1. With 6 bases clipped from V and 9 bases from J, the junction kept 15 bases outside the gene matches. This CDR3 spans 15 amino acids. Germline V gene lookup returns CDR1 MNHEY and CDR2 SVGAGI. Written as DNA, the CDR3 is TGTGCCAGCAGGAAAACTATGGGACAGGAGGTCAGCTACACCTTC. Translated, it gives CASRKTMGQEVSYTF.

The V and J genes are TRBV19 and TRBJ2-1; tentatively, D is TRBD2 (6 bases). The CDR3 extends over 17 amino acids. Germline-derived CDR1 and CDR2 are LNHDA and SQIVND (reference sequence). V lost 3 bases to trimming and J lost 5 bases, with 20 bases between them. DNA for the CDR3: TGTGCCAGTAGTATTGGGGCGGGAAGAGGGGCCAACAATGAGCAGTTCTTC. Its protein is CASSIGAGRGANNEQFF.

The chain carries TRBV5-8 and TRBJ1-5; 10 bases match TRBD1. The CDR3 loop spans 16 amino acids. Germline trimming cut 1 base from V and 2 bases from J; bases unmatched to any gene: 3. Germline V lookup: CDR1 SGHTS, CDR2 YDEGEE. The CDR3 DNA sequence: TGTGCCAGCAGCTTGTCCGGGACAGGGGGCAATCAGCCCCAGCATTTT. Translated, it gives CASSLSGTGGNQPQHF.

With respect to this clone: Other DNA sequences in the sample encode the same CDR3. This chain uses TRBV20-1 with TRBJ1-2; D call uncertain. V was shortened by 1 base and J by 8 bases, with 8 bases between the two germline ends. The CDR3 consists of 11 residues. CDR1 and CDR2 from the germline V gene are DFQATT and SNEGSKA (reference sequence). This chain's CDR3 is CSARAGVGYTF. As DNA, the CDR3 is TGCAGTGCTAGAGCCGGGGTCGGCTACACCTTC.

This clone has a handful of counts. The CDR3 protein is CASSTPDRANGYTF. The CDR3 DNA sequence: TGTGCCAGCAGCACACCGGACAGGGCAAATGGCTACACCTTC. V usage is TRBV7-9 and J usage is TRBJ1-2, with TRBD1 matching over 8 bases. The CDR3 sequence is 14 residues long. Germline CDR1 and CDR2: SEHNR and FQNEAQ (reference sequence). J gave up 6 bases and V 5 bases, and 8 bases lay outside the gene matches.

This chain links TRBV4-2 with TRBJ1-2; no clear D. V lost 0 bases and J 4 bases, leaving 9 bases between the germline ends. CDR3 length: 14 residues. CDR1 and CDR2 from the germline V gene are LGHNA and YNFKEQ. DNA for the CDR3: TGTGCCAGCAGCCAAGATCTAAGTGTCTATGGCTACACCTTC. Protein sequence: CASSQDLSVYGYTF.

The chain has TRBV10-1 and TRBJ1-1, with D possibly TRBD1 on 6 matching bases. Per the germline V gene, CDR1 is WNHNN and CDR2 is SYGVQD (reference sequence). Trimming removed 2 bases from V and 4 bases from J, with 11 bases in between. There are 14 residues in the CDR3. In DNA, the CDR3 is TGCGCCAGCAGTGAGAGGGGGAGCGGCACTGAAGCTTTCTTT. Translated, it gives CASSERGSGTEAFF.

V gene TRBV5-1 combines with J gene TRBJ2-5, with unresolved D. V lost 0 bases and J lost 2, with 11 bases in between. CDR1 SGHRS and CDR2 YFSETQ come from the germline V gene. The CDR3 loop spans 15 amino acids. The CDR3 loop reads CASSLGWALQETQYF. In DNA, the CDR3 is TGCGCCAGCAGCTTGGGTTGGGCGCTTCAAGAGACCCAGTACTTC.

The chain combines TRBV24-1 with TRBJ2-3; perhaps TRBD1 as D (5 bases). CDR1 and CDR2 (germline): KGHDR, SFDVKD. V was cut by 2 bases and J by 8 bases, with 13 bases left in between. The CDR3 spans 14 residues. CDR3 coding DNA: TGTGCCACCAGTGATTCCCTGACAGTCGGTACGCAGTATTTT. The encoded protein is CATSDSLTVGTQYF.

The chain is built from TRBV19 and TRBJ1-3; D call uncertain. V was clipped by 6 bases and J by 1 base, with 10 bases between them. Germline V gives CDR1 LNHDA, CDR2 SQIVND (reference sequence). CDR3 size: 14 residues. The CDR3 bases are TGTGCCAGTAGGAGAAGACAATCTGGAAACACCATATATTTT. Encoded protein: CASRRRQSGNTIYF.